This T cell receptor beta chain appears in the sequencing data of a study of Graves' ophthalmopathy and Graves' hyperthyroidism. Whole-study findings and limits: Blood shared most expanded thyroid clonotypes above 0.001 frequency.

TCR beta CDR3 regions were amplified from RNA transcripts. HTBI-primed RT-PCR formed the first round, and a multiplex PCR formed the second. TCRdb used MiXCR to reprocess the multiplex PCR reads, holding one entry per CDR3 protein. In the table there are hundreds of thousands of distinct CDR3 sequences, 15% of which are singletons. Trimming stripped 7 bases from V and 0 bases from J, with 9 bases between. There are 13 residues in the CDR3. The table lists this clonotype with many counts. The antigen is not known. J is TRBJ1-1 and V is TRBV12-3 or TRBV12-4, with D unresolved. This receptor was obtained from a woman under 30 with stable Graves' hyperthyroidism. Material for sequencing was peripheral blood. CDR3 region: CASKVGMNTEAFF. CDR3 coding DNA: TGTGCCAGCAAGGTCGGAATGAACACTGAAGCTTTCTTT.